These T cell receptor beta chains were read from a single sample in a study of post-analysis software for immune sequencing data. TCRdb reanalysed the PCR reads using MiXCR and keeps one entry per CDR3 protein. The sample records roughly 570,000 distinct CDR3 sequences, 34% being singletons. Sequencing input: blood. These receptors were collected from a girl younger than 18 with multiple sclerosis. CDR3s include the opening cysteine and the closing phenylalanine or tryptophan. The D gene is left open where the match is weak. Clone sizes are given selectively: once, few, many, or a class where the clone is expanded.

TRBD1	TRBV18	TRBJ1-5	NA	TGTGCCAACTCACCGGACAGGGGTGGCAATCAGCCCCAGCATTTT	CANSPDRGGNQPQHF
TRBD2	TRBV10-3	TRBJ2-7	few	TGTGCCATCAGTTCTAGCGGGGGGGCGCGGGAGCAGTACTTC	CAISSSGGAREQYF
NA	TRBV5-6	TRBJ2-7	NA	TGTGCCAGCAGCTTCATAGGGACGGATGGGGCCTACGAGCAGTACTTC	CASSFIGTDGAYEQYF
NA	TRBV3-1	TRBJ2-4	few	TGTGCCAGCAGCAAGGACACCCGGGACGTTTTCGGGCAGTACTTC	CASSKDTRDVFGQYF
NA	TRBV7-6	TRBJ1-5	NA	TGTGTCAGCAGCTTAGGGCAGGGGTTCGGTCAGCCCCAGCATTTT	CVSSLGQGFGQPQHF
TRBD1	TRBV12-5	TRBJ1-1	NA	TGTGCTAGTGCCCTCCGGACAGGGGGGCTTAAGACTGAAGCTTTCTTT	CASALRTGGLKTEAFF
NA	TRBV5-6	TRBJ1-2	once	TGTGCCAGCCTAACAGGGTACGAAGACTATGGCTACACCTTC	CASLTGYEDYGYTF
NA	TRBV7-7	TRBJ1-5	few	TGTGCTAGCGCGGTAGACAGGAATCAGCCCCAGCATTTT	CASAVDRNQPQHF
TRBD1	TRBV5-1	TRBJ1-2	NA	TGCGCCAGCAGCCCGGGGACAGGAGGTGGCTACACCTTC	CASSPGTGGGYTF
TRBD1	TRBV13	TRBJ1-2	NA	TGTGCCAGCAGGTTCCAGACAGGGACCTATGGCTACACCTTC	CASRFQTGTYGYTF
TRBD1	TRBV3-1	TRBJ2-4	few	TGTGCCAGCAGCCTCGACAGGGGGGGCAAAAACATTCAGTACTTC	CASSLDRGGKNIQYF
NA	TRBV5-1	TRBJ2-1	NA	TGCGCCAGCAGCTTGGCGGTCGGGGAAGCGCATGAGCAGTTCTTC	CASSLAVGEAHEQFF
NA	TRBV6-5	TRBJ2-3	NA	TGTGCCAGCAGTCGCGGGGGACAGTTCACAGATACGCAGTATTTT	CASSRGGQFTDTQYF
NA	TRBV6-4	TRBJ1-5	NA	TGTGCCAGCAGTGACTCGGCTGGGCAGCCCCAGCATTTT	CASSDSAGQPQHF
NA	TRBV20-1	TRBJ2-3	few	TGCAGTGCTAGAGATCTTGTCTGGAGTAGCGTAGAGTTCACAGATACGCAGTATTTT	CSARDLVWSSVEFTDTQYF
TRBD2	TRBV19	TRBJ2-5	NA	TGTGCCAGTAGTGGACTAGCGGGGCTCCCCCCAGAGACCCAGTACTTC	CASSGLAGLPPETQYF
NA	TRBV10-1	TRBJ1-5	NA	TGCGCCAGCAGTGAATCCCCTAATCAGCCCCAGCATTTT	CASSESPNQPQHF
NA	TRBV9	TRBJ2-3	few	TGTGCCAGCAGCGTAGGCGGGCTCACAGATACGCAGTATTTT	CASSVGGLTDTQYF
NA	TRBV2	TRBJ2-3	NA	TGTGCCAGCAGTGAAGAAGTTGCCATAAGCACAGATACGCAGTATTTT	CASSEEVAISTDTQYF
TRBD2	TRBV3-1	TRBJ2-1	few	TGTGCCAGCAGCCAAGCCCCCCTAGCGGGGGGTCTCAATGAGCAGTTCTTC	CASSQAPLAGGLNEQFF
NA	TRBV11-3	TRBJ2-1	few	TGTGCCAGCAGCTCCTATTCTTACGTCGATGAGCAGTTCTTC	CASSSYSYVDEQFF
NA	TRBV5-6	TRBJ2-1	few	TGTGCCAGCAGCTCTCCTCAGGGGTTGAGCTCCTACAATGAGCAGTTCTTC	CASSSPQGLSSYNEQFF
NA	TRBV20-1	TRBJ1-1	NA	TGCAGTGCTAGATCGGCCAGGGGGAACACTGAAGCTTTCTTT	CSARSARGNTEAFF
NA	TRBV6-1	TRBJ1-1	NA	TGTGCCAGCAGTGAAAGGGCACTATACACTGAAGCTTTCTTT	CASSERALYTEAFF
NA	TRBV6-5	TRBJ1-2	NA	TGTGCCAGCAGTGCAACAACAGGGTTTGGCTATGGCTACACCTTC	CASSATTGFGYGYTF
NA	TRBV12-3/TRBV12-4	TRBJ1-5	NA	TGTGCCAGCCAGCCCGGATCGAATAGCAATCAGCCCCAGCATTTT	CASQPGSNSNQPQHF
NA	TRBV7-2	TRBJ2-1	few	NA	CASSTVGPGSEQFF
NA	TRBV5-1	TRBJ1-5	few	TGCGCCAGCAGCCAGGACAGCTATCAGCCCCAGCATTTT	CASSQDSYQPQHF
NA	TRBV5-1	TRBJ2-3	many	TGCGCCAGCAGTTTACAGACAGATACGCAGTATTTT	CASSLQTDTQYF
NA	TRBV7-8	TRBJ1-4	NA	TGTGCCAGCAGCTCACAACAGGGAAGGGGTGAAAAACTGTTTTTT	CASSSQQGRGEKLFF
TRBD2	TRBV29-1	TRBJ2-1	NA	TGCAGCGTGGGCGAGGCGGGGGTTCCTAATGAGCAGTTCTTC	CSVGEAGVPNEQFF
TRBD1	TRBV7-2	TRBJ2-5	NA	TGTGCCAGCAGCCCTTGGGACAGGGCCATTTTAGAGACCCAGTACTTC	CASSPWDRAILETQYF
TRBD2	TRBV7-2	TRBJ2-5	few	TGTGCCAGCAGCTTAGGTCTGCGGGGGGGCCAAGAGACCCAGTACTTC	CASSLGLRGGQETQYF
NA	TRBV4-1	TRBJ2-5	NA	TGCGCCAGCAGCCTCCCCGGGACCGCCTGGGAGACCCAGTACTTC	CASSLPGTAWETQYF
TRBD1	TRBV6-6	TRBJ1-5	NA	TGTGCCAGCAATTACTCCGCAGGGGGCGCCCAGCCCCAGCATTTT	CASNYSAGGAQPQHF
NA	TRBV6-2/TRBV6-3	TRBJ2-7	few	TGTGCCAGCAGTTACTCGGACAATTTTGGCTACGAGCAGTACTTC	CASSYSDNFGYEQYF
NA	TRBV5-1	TRBJ2-5	few	TGCGCCAGCAGCTTGGGGGTATGGGAGACCCAGTACTTC	CASSLGVWETQYF
NA	TRBV4-1	TRBJ1-4	NA	TGCGCCAGCAGCCAAGAACGGGGGAACGAAAAACTGTTTTTT	CASSQERGNEKLFF
TRBD1	TRBV11-2	TRBJ2-7	few	TGTGCCAGCAGCCGCCGGGACAGAACCTACGAGCAGTACTTC	CASSRRDRTYEQYF
NA	TRBV6-1	TRBJ2-1	NA	TGTGCCGGCAACATGGACGGGAGCTCCTACAATGAGCAGTTCTTC	CAGNMDGSSYNEQFF
NA	TRBV25-1	TRBJ2-3	few	TGTGCCAGCAGTAACCCGTTTGGGGCTTCAGATACGCAGTATTTT	CASSNPFGASDTQYF
NA	TRBV6-5	TRBJ2-1	NA	TGTGCCAGCAGTTACTCCCAGGGGCGGGAGACCCAGTTCTTC	CASSYSQGRETQFF
NA	TRBV5-6	TRBJ2-6	NA	TGTGCCAGCAGCTTGGTGGCGCCTGGGGCCAACGTCCTGACTTTC	CASSLVAPGANVLTF
NA	TRBV10-2	TRBJ2-3	NA	TGCGCCAGCAGTGAGGGGGCAGCGGTCGGTGGGGCAGATACGCAGTATTTT	CASSEGAAVGGADTQYF
NA	TRBV5-1	TRBJ2-3	NA	TGCGCCAGCAGTGCGGAACAAAACACAGATACGCAGTATTTT	CASSAEQNTDTQYF